The source of this TCR beta chain is a study of T cell repertoires in cytomegalovirus infection (dated by TCRdb to between 2017 and 2020). Regarding the research as a whole: Donor HLA type was relevant to the analysis, as public TCR beta signatures indicated carriage of CMV infection together with the matching HLA type. Study-level results and caveats: The ex vivo response was dominated by HLA-C-restricted CMV-specific TCR beta clonotypes, and the single most frequent clonotype in two of eight donors was supplied by these HLA-C-restricted clonotypes. In both this cohort and an independent roughly 330-donor cohort, the cumulative frequency of public TCR beta family members distinguished carriers of CMV infection plus the relevant HLA type.

The listed sequencing device is Illumina HiSeq 1500. TCRdb's own reprocessing of the public reads used fastp at Q25 and MiXCR and kept productive beta chains. Entries that share a CDR3 protein sequence are merged under the most common genes and DNA. This sample gives about 260,000 distinct CDR3 sequences in total; roughly 10% of them show up just once. Clones ranked in the top ten supply more than 13% of the sample. A distance of 17 bases separates the germline ends of V and J, which lose 5 bases and 6 bases respectively. Spanning cysteine to phenylalanine, the CDR3 consists of 14 amino acids. Only the CDR3 DNA stays, 42 bases, in frame from base 1. As encoded in the germline V gene, CDR1 is SGHTA while CDR2 is FQGNSA. This clonotype has at least ten counts. The target of this receptor is not known. No base qualities exist here, and no much larger clone lies one base off it.

The receptor comes from a human donor in good health (CMV status not recorded). Some clones in this sample may be carry-over from other donors' samples. The source material was PBMCs. The V gene is TRBV7-2 and the J gene is TRBJ2-7, and perhaps TRBD2 as D gene, on 6 matching bases. The CDR3 in this case is CASSPAGTSLEQYF. DNA sequence: TGTGCCAGCAGCCCTGCCGGGACTTCCCTCGAGCAGTACTTC.